The TCR beta chain under discussion was sequenced for a study of beta chain features in type 1 diabetes. Overall study results and limits: TCRB CDR3 length was moderately but significantly reduced in all four CD4+ subsets of Type 1 diabetes patients.

The CDR3 has 12 residues. Germline CDR1 and CDR2: GTSNPN and SVGIG (reference sequence). The V end lost 3 bases, the J end lost 6 bases, and 9 bases lay between the germline ends. Remarks on this clone: Antigen unknown. The same CDR3 can be traced to other DNA sequences in this sample.

Expressed TCRB transcripts got sequenced, as all isolated RNA was reverse transcribed. Measured with immunoSEQ multiplex PCR; TCRdb has only the in-frame clones, and not every one. There are about 740,000 clones in the sample; over 10% occur only once, and approximately 0.022% lies in the top ten. Sequences were obtained from naive CD4+ T cells from blood. The source of this sequence is a man aged 18 to 30 with type 1 diabetes. V and J are TRBV30 and TRBJ1-5; D is ambiguous. The CDR3 protein is CAWRGSGQPQHF. The CDR3 bases are TGTGCCTGGAGGGGATCGGGTCAGCCCCAGCATTTT.